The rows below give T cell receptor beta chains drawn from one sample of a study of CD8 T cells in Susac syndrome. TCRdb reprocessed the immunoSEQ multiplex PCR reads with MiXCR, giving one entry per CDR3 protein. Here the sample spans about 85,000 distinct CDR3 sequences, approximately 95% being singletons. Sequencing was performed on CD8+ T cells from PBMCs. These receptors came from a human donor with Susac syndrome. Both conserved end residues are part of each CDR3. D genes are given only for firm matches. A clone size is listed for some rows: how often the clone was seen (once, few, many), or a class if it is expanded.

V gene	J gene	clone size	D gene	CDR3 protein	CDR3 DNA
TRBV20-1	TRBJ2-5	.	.	CSAGLLDRETQYF	TGCAGTGCAGGACTCCTTGATCGAGAGACCCAGTACTTC
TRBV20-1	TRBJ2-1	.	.	CSGYYNEQFF	TGCAGTGGTTACTACAATGAGCAGTTCTTC
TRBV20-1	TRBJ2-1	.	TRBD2	CSAREAGVPEQFF	TGCAGTGCTAGAGAAGCGGGAGTACCTGAGCAGTTCTTC
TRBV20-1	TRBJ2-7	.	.	CSARDWSGQSSYEQHF	TGCAGTGCTAGAGATTGGTCGGGACAAAGCTCCTACGAGCAGCACTTC
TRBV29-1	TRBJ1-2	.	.	CSVHSDRSQGSYGYTF	TGCAGCGTTCACTCGGACAGATCCCAAGGTAGCTATGGCTACACCTTC
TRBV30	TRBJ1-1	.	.	CAWSVVGTTAGTEAFF	TGTGCCTGGAGTGTAGTTGGGACAACGGCGGGCACTGAAGCTTTCTTT
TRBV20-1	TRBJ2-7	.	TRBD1	CSAQSGGRIVAYEQYF	TGCAGTGCCCAGTCAGGGGGCCGTATCGTCGCCTACGAGCAGTACTTC
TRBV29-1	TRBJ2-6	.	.	CSVAGSSGANVLTF	TGCAGCGTTGCCGGGAGCTCTGGGGCCAACGTCCTGACTTTC
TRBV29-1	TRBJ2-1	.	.	CSVKEYEQFF	TGCAGCGTAAAAGAGTATGAGCAGTTCTTC
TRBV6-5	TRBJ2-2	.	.	CASSYSRGTGELFF	TGTGCCAGCAGTTACTCGAGAGGAACCGGGGAGCTGTTTTTT
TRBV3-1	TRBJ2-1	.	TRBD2	CASSPSSAGVNNEQFF	TGTGCCAGCAGCCCAAGTTCCGCGGGAGTAAACAATGAGCAGTTCTTC
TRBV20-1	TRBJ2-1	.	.	CSARDSHRGGSYNEQFF	TGCAGTGCTAGAGATTCCCACCGTGGCGGCTCCTACAATGAGCAGTTCTTC
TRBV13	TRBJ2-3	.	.	CASSSYIDRLTDTQYF	TGTGCCAGCAGCTCTTATATCGACAGGTTGACAGATACGCAGTATTTT
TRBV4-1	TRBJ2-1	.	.	CASSPQGRGDNEQFF	TGCGCCAGCAGTCCTCAGGGCCGGGGAGACAATGAGCAGTTCTTC
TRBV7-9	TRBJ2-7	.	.	CASSPVGRTTYEQYF	TGTGCCAGCAGCCCCGTCGGCAGGACCACCTACGAGCAGTACTTC
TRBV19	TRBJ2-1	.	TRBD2	CASSISFVGRHNEQFF	TGTGCCAGTAGTATATCCTTCGTCGGGAGGCACAATGAGCAGTTCTTC
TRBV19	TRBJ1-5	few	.	CASSPNSNQPQHF	TGTGCCAGTAGTCCGAATAGCAATCAGCCCCAGCATTTT
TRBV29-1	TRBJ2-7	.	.	CSVALRDGYEQYF	TGCAGCGTTGCTCTCCGGGACGGCTACGAGCAGTACTTC
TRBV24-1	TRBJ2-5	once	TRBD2	CATSDSTSGDETQYF	TGTGCCACCAGTGATTCGACTAGCGGAGACGAGACCCAGTACTTC
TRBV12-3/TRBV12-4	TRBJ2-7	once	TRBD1	CASSRGQVSYEQYF	TGTGCCAGCAGTAGAGGACAGGTGTCCTACGAGCAGTACTTC
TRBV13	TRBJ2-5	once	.	CASSFRTVETQYF	TGTGCCAGCAGCTTTCGGACGGTAGAGACCCAGTACTTC
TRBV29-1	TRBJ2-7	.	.	CSVAPEVNSYEQYF	TGCAGCGTTGCCCCCGAGGTAAACTCCTACGAGCAGTACTTC
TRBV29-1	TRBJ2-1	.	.	CSVGYEQFF	TGCAGCGTTGGGTATGAGCAGTTCTTC
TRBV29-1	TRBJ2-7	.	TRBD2	CSALGLAGGSYEQYF	TGCAGCGCACTAGGACTAGCGGGAGGTTCCTACGAGCAGTACTTC
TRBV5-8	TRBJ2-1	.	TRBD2	CASSLVGTSSDEQFF	TGTGCCAGCAGCTTGGTAGGGACTAGCTCTGATGAGCAGTTCTTC
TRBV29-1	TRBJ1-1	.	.	CSVEGAGPRGTEAFF	TGCAGCGTTGAGGGGGCTGGGCCCCGGGGCACTGAAGCTTTCTTT
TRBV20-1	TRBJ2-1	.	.	CSASVAGKYNEQFF	TGCAGTGCTAGTGTGGCGGGAAAGTACAATGAGCAGTTCTTC
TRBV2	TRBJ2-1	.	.	CASIGPFNNEQFF	TGTGCCAGCATAGGGCCGTTCAACAATGAGCAGTTCTTC
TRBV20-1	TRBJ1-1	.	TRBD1	CSAHRGPEAFF	TGCAGTGCCCACAGGGGCCCTGAAGCTTTCTTT
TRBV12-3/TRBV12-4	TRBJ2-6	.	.	CASGEAGANVLTF	TGTGCCAGCGGGGAGGCTGGGGCCAACGTCCTGACTTTC
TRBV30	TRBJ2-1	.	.	CAWGDQSYNEQFF	TGTGCCTGGGGGGACCAGTCCTACAATGAGCAGTTCTTC
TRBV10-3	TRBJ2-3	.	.	CAISEAPATDTQYF	TGTGCCATCAGTGAGGCCCCAGCCACAGATACGCAGTATTTT
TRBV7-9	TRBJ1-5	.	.	CASSLNGAHQPQHF	TGTGCCAGCAGCTTAAATGGGGCCCATCAGCCCCAGCATTTT
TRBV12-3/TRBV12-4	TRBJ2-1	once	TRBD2	CASRAGTSADMDEQFF	TGTGCCAGCAGGGCAGGGACTAGCGCCGATATGGATGAGCAGTTCTTC
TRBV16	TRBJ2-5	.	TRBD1	CASSPGQGVETQYF	TGTGCCAGCAGCCCAGGACAGGGAGTGGAGACCCAGTACTTC
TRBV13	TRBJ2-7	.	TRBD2	CASTQSGLAGGEQYF	TGTGCCAGCACTCAATCGGGACTAGCGGGAGGCGAGCAGTACTTC
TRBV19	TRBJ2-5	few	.	CASSVSQETQYF	TGTGCCAGTAGTGTATCCCAAGAGACCCAGTACTTC
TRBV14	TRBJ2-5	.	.	CASSKVGVSLEETQYF	TGTGCCAGCAGTAAGGTCGGGGTCTCCTTGGAAGAGACCCAGTACTTC
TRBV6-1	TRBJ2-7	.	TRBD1	CASSPLPGQGFYEQYF	TGTGCCAGCAGTCCTCTCCCGGGACAGGGCTTTTACGAGCAGTACTTC
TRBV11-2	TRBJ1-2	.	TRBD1	CASSVFAGTGVSYTF	TGTGCCAGCAGCGTATTCGCCGGGACAGGGGTGAGCTACACCTTC
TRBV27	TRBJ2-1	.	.	CASSLQGTYNEQFF	TGTGCCAGCAGTTTGCAGGGCACGTACAATGAGCAGTTCTTC
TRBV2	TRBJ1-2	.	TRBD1	CASTRPGTGYDGYTF	TGTGCCAGCACCCGTCCCGGGACAGGATACGATGGCTACACCTTC
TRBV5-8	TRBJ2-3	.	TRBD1	CASSLGQGPDTQYF	TGTGCCAGCAGCTTAGGACAGGGCCCAGATACGCAGTATTTT
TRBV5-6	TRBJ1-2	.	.	CASSLGSGARGYTF	TGTGCCAGCAGCTTGGGTTCGGGGGCGCGGGGCTACACCTTC
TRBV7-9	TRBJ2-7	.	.	CASSLRPYEQYF	TGTGCCAGCAGCTTGCGCCCCTACGAGCAGTACTTC
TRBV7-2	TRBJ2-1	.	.	CASSSGLSSSYNEQFF	TGTGCCAGCAGCTCAGGACTCTCGAGCTCCTACAATGAGCAGTTCTTC
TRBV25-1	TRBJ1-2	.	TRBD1	CASSDPGTGYGYTF	TGTGCCAGCAGTGACCCCGGGACAGGTTATGGCTACACCTTC
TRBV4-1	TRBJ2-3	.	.	CASSQGGSYTDTQYF	TGCGCCAGCAGCCAAGGTGGATCCTACACAGATACGCAGTATTTT
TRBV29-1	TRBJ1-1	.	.	CSVETVTEAFF	TGCAGCGTGGAGACAGTCACTGAAGCTTTCTTT